These 10 T cell receptor beta chains originate from one sample sequenced in a study of blood T cells in healthy people across ages (dated by TCRdb to about 2015). Libraries came from 5' RACE. Sequencing instrument: Illumina HiSeq 2500. A second PCR of about 7 to 12 cycles was run with a J-beta primer mix and a sample-barcoded 5' primer. In-frame beta chains were kept once TCRdb had trimmed the public reads at Q25 with fastp and called clones with MiXCR. Each entry merges the rows of one CDR3 protein and shows their most common DNA and genes. Counted in this sample were about 1.4 million distinct CDR3 sequences; around 59% of them appeared once. The biggest ten clones account for roughly 6.3% of the sample. The sequenced material came from blood. These receptors were taken from a man aged 18 to 29 in good health.

This clonotype was counted once. V gene TRBV6-1 combines with J gene TRBJ2-1; 10 bases map to TRBD2. Germline assignment: CDR1 MNHNS and CDR2 SASEGT. J lost 5 bases, V lost 8 bases, and 6 bases had no gene match. This CDR3 is built from 14 residues. CDR3 sequence: CASRTSGNHNEQFF. The CDR3 region has the DNA TGTGCCAGCCGGACTAGCGGAAACCACAATGAGCAGTTCTTC.

In this sample, this clonotype turned up a few times. The chain is built from TRBV4-3 and TRBJ2-3, with D unresolved. V was clipped by 0 bases and J by 2 bases, with 6 bases between them. The CDR3 extends over 14 amino acids. Germline V CDR1 and CDR2: LGHNA, YSLEER. CDR3 sequence: CASSQDLHTDTQYF. In DNA, the CDR3 is TGCGCCAGCAGCCAAGATTTGCACACAGATACGCAGTATTTT.

Notes on this clonotype: One end of the junction is discordant with germline, which a read error may explain. The rearrangement uses TRBV2 and TRBJ2-1; TRBD2 aligns across 8 bases. CDR3 length equals 15 residues. The germline CDR1 and CDR2 sequences are SNHLY and FYNNEI. The CDR3 coding sequence is TGTGCCAGCAATGAACGAGGACTAGCCACCAATGAGCAGTTCTTC. Protein: CASNERGLATNEQFF.

This clonotype has a handful of counts. V usage is TRBV28 and J usage is TRBJ2-5; 9 bases are shared with TRBD1. CDR1 is MDHEN and CDR2 is SYDVKM in the germline V gene. The V segment lost 10 bases and the J segment 1 base; nucleotides outside the gene matches: 7. CDR3 size: 14 residues. The CDR3 region has the DNA TGTGCCACAAGGGGGACAGGGATCCAAGAGACCCAGTACTTC. As protein: CATRGTGIQETQYF.

This clonotype showed up just a few times. The CDR3 spells CASTGQTYEQYF. CDR3 bases: TGTGCCAGCACGGGACAGACCTACGAGCAGTACTTC. This chain links TRBV6-2 or TRBV6-3 with TRBJ2-7; 7 positions agree with TRBD1. V lost 7 bases and J lost 2; bases outside the gene matches: 2. The CDR3 contains 12 residues. Germline assignment: CDR1 MNHEY and CDR2 SVGEGT.

The DNA of the CDR3 is TGTGCCAGCAGGGCCCCATCTTGGACCGGGGAGCTGTTTTTT. Amino acids: CASRAPSWTGELFF. V is TRBV7-9 and J is TRBJ2-2; D gene ambiguous. Trimming pared 6 bases from V and 5 bases from J, leaving 13 bases between. The CDR3 contains 14 residues. Looked up from germline, CDR1 is SEHNR and CDR2 is FQNEAQ (reference sequence).

The chain combines TRBV4-3 with TRBJ1-3; D is undetermined. Trimming left V 0 bases short and J 2 bases short, with 14 bases between. This CDR3 contains 17 residues. Germline-derived CDR1 and CDR2 are LGHNA and YSLEER. In nucleotides, the CDR3 is TGCGCCAGCAGCCAAGATCCGGGAAGTAGAGCTGGAAACACCATATATTTT. It is translated as CASSQDPGSRAGNTIYF.

Worth noting for this clonotype: Sequence at one end of the junction differs from germline and may be a read error. The chain recombines TRBV12-3 or TRBV12-4 with TRBJ2-1, with 7 positions matching TRBD1. The CDR3 has 17 amino acids. The CDR3 protein is CASRLDTGQRLGNEQFF. The CDR3 DNA follows: TGTGCCAGCAGGTTAGACACGGGACAGCGCCTAGGCAATGAGCAGTTCTTC.

The rearrangement links TRBV6-5 to TRBJ1-1; weak D call: TRBD1 (6 bases). Deletions cut 3 bases from V and 4 bases from J, with 18 bases between. The CDR3 is 16 residues long. The germline V gene has CDR1 MNHEY and CDR2 SVGAGI. CDR3 region: CASSYADRQGGTEAFF. The CDR3 DNA reads TGTGCCAGCAGTTATGCTGACAGGCAAGGTGGCACTGAAGCTTTCTTT.

The chain links TRBV10-3 to TRBJ2-5; D is unresolved. Germline CDR1 ENHRY, CDR2 SYGVKD. The CDR3 totals 14 residues. V was cut by 6 bases and J by 4 bases, with 15 bases left in between. The CDR3 protein is CAISPTSRVETQYF. The CDR3 DNA sequence: TGTGCCATCAGCCCGACCTCCCGGGTAGAGACCCAGTACTTC.